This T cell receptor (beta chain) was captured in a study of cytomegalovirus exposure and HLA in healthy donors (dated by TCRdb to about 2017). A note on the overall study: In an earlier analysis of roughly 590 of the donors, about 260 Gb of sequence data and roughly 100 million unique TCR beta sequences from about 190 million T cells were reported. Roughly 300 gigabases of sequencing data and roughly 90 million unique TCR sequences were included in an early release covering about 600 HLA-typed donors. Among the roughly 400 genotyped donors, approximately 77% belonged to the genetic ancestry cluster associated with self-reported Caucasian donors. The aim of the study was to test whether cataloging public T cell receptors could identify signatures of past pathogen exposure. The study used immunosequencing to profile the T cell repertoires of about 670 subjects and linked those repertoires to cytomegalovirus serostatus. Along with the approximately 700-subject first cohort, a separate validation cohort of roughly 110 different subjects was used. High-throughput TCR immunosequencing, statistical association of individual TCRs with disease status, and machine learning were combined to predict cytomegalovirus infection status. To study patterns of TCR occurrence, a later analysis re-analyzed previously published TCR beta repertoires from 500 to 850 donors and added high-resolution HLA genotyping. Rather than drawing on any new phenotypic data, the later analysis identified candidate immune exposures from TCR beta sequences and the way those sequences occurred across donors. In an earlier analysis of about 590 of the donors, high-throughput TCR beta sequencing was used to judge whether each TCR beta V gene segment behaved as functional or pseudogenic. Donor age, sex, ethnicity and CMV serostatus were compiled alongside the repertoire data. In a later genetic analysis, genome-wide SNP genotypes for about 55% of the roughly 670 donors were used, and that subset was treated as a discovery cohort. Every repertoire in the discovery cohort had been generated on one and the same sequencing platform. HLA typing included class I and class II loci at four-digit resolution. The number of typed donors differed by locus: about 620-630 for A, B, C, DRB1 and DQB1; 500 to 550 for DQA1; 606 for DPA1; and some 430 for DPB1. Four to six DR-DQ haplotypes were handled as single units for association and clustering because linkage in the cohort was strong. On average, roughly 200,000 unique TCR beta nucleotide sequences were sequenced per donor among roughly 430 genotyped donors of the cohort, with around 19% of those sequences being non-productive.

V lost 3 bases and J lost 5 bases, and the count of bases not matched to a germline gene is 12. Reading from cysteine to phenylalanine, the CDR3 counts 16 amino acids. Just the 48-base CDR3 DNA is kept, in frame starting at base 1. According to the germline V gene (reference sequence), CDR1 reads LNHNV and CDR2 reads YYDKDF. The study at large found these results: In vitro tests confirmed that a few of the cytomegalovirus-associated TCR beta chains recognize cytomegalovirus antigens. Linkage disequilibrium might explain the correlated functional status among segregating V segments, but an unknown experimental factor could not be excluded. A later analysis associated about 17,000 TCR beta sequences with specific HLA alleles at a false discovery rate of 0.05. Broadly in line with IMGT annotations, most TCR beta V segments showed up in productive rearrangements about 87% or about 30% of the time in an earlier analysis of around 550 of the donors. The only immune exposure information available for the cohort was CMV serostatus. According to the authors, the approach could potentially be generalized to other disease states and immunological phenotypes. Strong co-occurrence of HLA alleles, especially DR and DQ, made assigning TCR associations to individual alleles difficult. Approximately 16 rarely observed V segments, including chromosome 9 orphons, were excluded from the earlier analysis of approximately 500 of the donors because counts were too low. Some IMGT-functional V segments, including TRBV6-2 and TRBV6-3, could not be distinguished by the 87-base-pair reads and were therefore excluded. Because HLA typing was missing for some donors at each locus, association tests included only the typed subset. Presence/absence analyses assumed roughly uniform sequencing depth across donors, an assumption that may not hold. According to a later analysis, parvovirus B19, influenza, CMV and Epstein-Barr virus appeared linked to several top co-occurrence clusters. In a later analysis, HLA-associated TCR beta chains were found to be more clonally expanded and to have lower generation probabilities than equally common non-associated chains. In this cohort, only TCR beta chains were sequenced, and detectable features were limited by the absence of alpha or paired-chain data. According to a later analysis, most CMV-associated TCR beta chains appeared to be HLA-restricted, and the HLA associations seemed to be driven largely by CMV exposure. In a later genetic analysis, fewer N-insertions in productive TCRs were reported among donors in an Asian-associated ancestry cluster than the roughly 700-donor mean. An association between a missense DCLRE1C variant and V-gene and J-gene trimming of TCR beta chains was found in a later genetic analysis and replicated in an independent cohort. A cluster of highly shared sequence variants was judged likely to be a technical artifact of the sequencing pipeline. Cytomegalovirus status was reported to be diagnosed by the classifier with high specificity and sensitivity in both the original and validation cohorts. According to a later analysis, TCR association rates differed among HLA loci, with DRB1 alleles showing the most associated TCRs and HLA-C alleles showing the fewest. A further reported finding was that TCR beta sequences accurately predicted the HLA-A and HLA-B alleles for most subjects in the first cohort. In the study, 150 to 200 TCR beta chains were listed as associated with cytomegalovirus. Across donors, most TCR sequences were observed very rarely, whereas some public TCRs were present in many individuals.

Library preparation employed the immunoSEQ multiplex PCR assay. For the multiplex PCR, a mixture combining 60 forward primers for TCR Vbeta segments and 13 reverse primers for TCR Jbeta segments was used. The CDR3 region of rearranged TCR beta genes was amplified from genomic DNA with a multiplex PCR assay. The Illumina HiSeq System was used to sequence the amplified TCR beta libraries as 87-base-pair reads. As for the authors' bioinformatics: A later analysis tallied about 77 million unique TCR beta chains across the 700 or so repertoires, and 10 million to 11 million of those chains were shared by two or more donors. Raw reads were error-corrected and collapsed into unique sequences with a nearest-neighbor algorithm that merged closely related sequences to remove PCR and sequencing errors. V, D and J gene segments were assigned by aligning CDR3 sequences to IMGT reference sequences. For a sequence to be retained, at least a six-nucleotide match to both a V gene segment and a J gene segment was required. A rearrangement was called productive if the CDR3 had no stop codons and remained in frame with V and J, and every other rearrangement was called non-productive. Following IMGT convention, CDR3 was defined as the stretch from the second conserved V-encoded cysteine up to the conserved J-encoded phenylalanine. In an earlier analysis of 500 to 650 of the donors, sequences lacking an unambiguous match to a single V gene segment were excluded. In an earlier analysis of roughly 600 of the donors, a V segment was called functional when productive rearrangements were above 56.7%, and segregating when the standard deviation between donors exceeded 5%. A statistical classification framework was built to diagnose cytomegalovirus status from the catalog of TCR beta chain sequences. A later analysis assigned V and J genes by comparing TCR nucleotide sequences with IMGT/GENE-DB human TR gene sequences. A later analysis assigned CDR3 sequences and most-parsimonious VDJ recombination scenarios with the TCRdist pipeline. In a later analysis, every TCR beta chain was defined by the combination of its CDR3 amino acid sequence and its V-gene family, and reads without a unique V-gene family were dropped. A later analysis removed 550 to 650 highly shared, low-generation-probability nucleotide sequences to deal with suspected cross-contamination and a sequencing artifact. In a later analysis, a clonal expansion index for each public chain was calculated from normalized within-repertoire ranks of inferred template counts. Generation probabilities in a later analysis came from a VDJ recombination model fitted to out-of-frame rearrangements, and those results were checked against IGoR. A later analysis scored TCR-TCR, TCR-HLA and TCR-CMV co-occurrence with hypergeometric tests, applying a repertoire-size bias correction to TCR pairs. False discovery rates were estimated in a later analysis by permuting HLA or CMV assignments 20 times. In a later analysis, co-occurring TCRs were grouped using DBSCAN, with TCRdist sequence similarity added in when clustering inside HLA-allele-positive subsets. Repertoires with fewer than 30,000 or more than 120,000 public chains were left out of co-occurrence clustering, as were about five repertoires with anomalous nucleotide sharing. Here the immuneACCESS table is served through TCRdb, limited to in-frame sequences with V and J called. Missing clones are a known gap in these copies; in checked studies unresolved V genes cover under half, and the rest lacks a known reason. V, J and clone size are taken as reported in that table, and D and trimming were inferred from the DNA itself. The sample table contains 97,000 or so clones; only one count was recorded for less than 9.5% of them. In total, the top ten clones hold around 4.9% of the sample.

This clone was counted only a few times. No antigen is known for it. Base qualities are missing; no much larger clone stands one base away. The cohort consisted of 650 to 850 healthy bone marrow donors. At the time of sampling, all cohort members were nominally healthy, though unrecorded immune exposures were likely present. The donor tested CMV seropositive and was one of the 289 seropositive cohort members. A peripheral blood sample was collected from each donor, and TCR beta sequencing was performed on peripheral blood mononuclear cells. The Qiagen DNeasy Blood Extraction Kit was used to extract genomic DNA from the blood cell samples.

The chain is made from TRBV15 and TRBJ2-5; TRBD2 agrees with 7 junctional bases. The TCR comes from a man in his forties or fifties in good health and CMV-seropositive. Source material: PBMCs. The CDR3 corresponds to CATSRTPGGSGETQYF. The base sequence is TGTGCCACCAGCAGGACCCCCGGCGGGAGCGGGGAGACCCAGTACTTC.